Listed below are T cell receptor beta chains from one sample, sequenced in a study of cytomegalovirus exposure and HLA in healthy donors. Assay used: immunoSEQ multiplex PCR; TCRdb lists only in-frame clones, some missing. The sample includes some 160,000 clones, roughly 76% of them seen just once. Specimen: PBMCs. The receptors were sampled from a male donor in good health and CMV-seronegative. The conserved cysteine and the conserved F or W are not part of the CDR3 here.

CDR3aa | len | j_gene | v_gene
ASSPDRDQPQH | 11 | TRBJ1-5 | TRBV6-5
ASSLGLASVIQETQY | 15 | TRBJ2-5 | TRBV7-9
ASSYSGGQAATQY | 13 | TRBJ2-5 | TRBV6-5
ASSYRGALGGELF | 13 | TRBJ2-2 | TRBV6-5
ASTVDTYSNTGELF | 14 | TRBJ2-2 | TRBV11-2
ASRTRDRGYEQY | 12 | TRBJ2-7 | TRBV7-2
ASSPLLPESSGNTIY | 15 | TRBJ1-3 | TRBV18
ASSQDLLTEAF | 11 | TRBJ1-1 | TRBV4-3
ASSAGTGYDTEAF | 13 | TRBJ1-1 | TRBV13
ASSQSTGFQPQH | 12 | TRBJ1-5 | TRBV4-3
ASSRGTSGGLQETQY | 15 | TRBJ2-5 | TRBV4-1
ASSPADEQF | 9 | TRBJ2-1 | TRBV5-5
ASSPGTSTDTQY | 12 | TRBJ2-3 | TRBV5-1
ASSLLTGGGSSPLH | 14 | TRBJ1-6 | TRBV6-5
ASSWGQSMNTEAF | 13 | TRBJ1-1 | TRBV5-1
ASSYSPGEELF | 11 | TRBJ2-2 | TRBV6-5
ASRTGTSGGYNEQF | 14 | TRBJ2-1 | TRBV6-6
ASSPLLSGGGTDTQY | 15 | TRBJ2-3 | TRBV19
ASSTRQGSENEQF | 13 | TRBJ2-1 | TRBV7-8
ASSSKRGMAQPQH | 13 | TRBJ1-5 | TRBV7-8
ASSLDQG | 7 | TRBJ1-2 | TRBV11-2
ASSWSSSGANVLT | 13 | TRBJ2-6 | TRBV5-1
ASGRTTSSYEQY | 12 | TRBJ2-7 | TRBV6-1
ASSQWTGRTEAF | 12 | TRBJ1-1 | TRBV4-1
AISEQSETQY | 10 | TRBJ2-5 | TRBV10-3
ASAYSNTEAF | 10 | TRBJ1-1 | TRBV2
ASSGQGDYGYT | 11 | TRBJ1-2 | TRBV9
ASSLGTGYQPQH | 12 | TRBJ1-5 | TRBV7-2
ASSSLSANEKLF | 12 | TRBJ1-4 | TRBV2
ASSPRNSRYEKLF | 13 | TRBJ1-4 | TRBV18
SVAPSGSYEQY | 11 | . | TRBV29-1
ACITPGTANTGELF | 14 | TRBJ2-2 | TRBV30
ASSLRDPGTGLPGELF | 16 | TRBJ2-2 | TRBV4-3
ASSPGGGTVQPQH | 13 | TRBJ1-5 | TRBV7-9
ASSLAFLTGTRNTEAF | 16 | TRBJ1-1 | TRBV5-6
ASSQWTGGNSPLH | 13 | TRBJ1-6 | TRBV4-3
SNRDRSFAV | 9 | TRBJ1-1 | TRBV20-1
ASSPRTSGGVGETQY | 15 | TRBJ2-5 | TRBV11-2
ATSRALAGGGGTQY | 14 | . | TRBV15
ASSARQGSYEQY | 12 | TRBJ2-7 | TRBV18
ASSSQTERNTEAF | 13 | TRBJ1-1 | TRBV7-9
ASREAPVNTGELF | 13 | TRBJ2-2 | TRBV5-1
ASSNTGQGVSYEQY | 14 | TRBJ2-7 | TRBV5-1
ASSAGPSSTEAF | 12 | TRBJ1-1 | TRBV5-6
ASSIDKATSGEQF | 13 | TRBJ2-1 | TRBV19
ASSALPGRVSIETQY | 15 | TRBJ2-5 | TRBV27
ASSGGTGDYEQY | 12 | TRBJ2-7 | TRBV6-1
ASSEVSGANTGELF | 14 | TRBJ2-2 | TRBV2
ASSQGAGGPVNEQF | 14 | TRBJ2-1 | TRBV4-2
ASGLKQGNYGYT | 12 | TRBJ1-2 | TRBV19
ASSPGQGTYEQY | 12 | TRBJ2-7 | TRBV18
ASSLARTGSNEKLF | 14 | TRBJ1-4 | TRBV5-1
ASSSWTGSRTPLH | 13 | TRBJ1-6 | TRBV5-1